This TCR beta chain stems from a study of blood T cell repertoires in COVID-19. Study-level information: From T cells, B-cell-depleted T cells, or PBMCs came the material, which was cDNA or gDNA.

The V end was cut by 3 bases, the J end by 7 bases, with 12 bases between. The CDR3 is made up of 13 amino acids. In germline, CDR1 is MGHRA, CDR2 YSYEKL. Authors' analysis steps: Amplifying reference gene primers gave estimates of nucleated cell counts. Only in-frame clones appear in the TCRdb table, and some are missing; sequencing was by immunoSEQ multiplex PCR. Clone size and V and J calls were adopted from that table, with D and trimming inferred from the DNA. Counted here are about 73,000 clones, about 83% occurring once; the ten biggest clones make up around 5.6%. The sequence was obtained from a woman aged 55-70 years with acute or convalescent COVID-19. The sequenced sample consisted of peripheral blood. The J gene is TRBJ1-1, the V gene TRBV4-1; no clear D. DNA for the CDR3: TGCGCCAGCAGCCAGCCTTCGGCGGTTGAAGCTTTCTTT. Translated, it gives CASSQPSAVEAFF.